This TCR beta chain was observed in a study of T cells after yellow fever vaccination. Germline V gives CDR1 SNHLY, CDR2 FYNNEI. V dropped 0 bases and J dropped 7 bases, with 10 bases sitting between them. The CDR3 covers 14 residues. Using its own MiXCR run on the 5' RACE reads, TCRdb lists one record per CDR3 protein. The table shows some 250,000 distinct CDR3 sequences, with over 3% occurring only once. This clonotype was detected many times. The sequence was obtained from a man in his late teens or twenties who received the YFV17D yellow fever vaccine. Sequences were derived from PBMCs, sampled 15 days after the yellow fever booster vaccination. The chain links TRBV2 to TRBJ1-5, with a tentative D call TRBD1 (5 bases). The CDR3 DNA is TGTGCCAGCAGTGAAGCTGGCAGGGACCAGCCCCAGCATTTT. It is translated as CASSEAGRDQPQHF. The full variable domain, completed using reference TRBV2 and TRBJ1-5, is EPEVTQTPSHQVTQMGQEVILRCVPISNHLYFYWYRQILGQKVEFLVSFYNNEISEKSEIFDDQFSVERPDGSNFTLKIRSTKLEDSAMYFCASSEAGRDQPQHFGDGTRLSIL.